This TCR beta chain comes out of a study of breast tumors, draining lymph nodes, adjacent tissues. General observations from the study: Data only fit, rather than demonstrated, lymph node origin of most tumor T cells. Luminal-like breast cancer showed significantly greater tumor-nontumor repertoire similarity than basal-like breast cancer did.

Many counts were recorded for this clonotype. Its antigen is undetermined. Breast cancer patients provided tissue from their axillary draining lymph nodes. TCRdb fed the multiplex PCR reads into MiXCR, producing one record per CDR3 protein. The table includes approximately 130,000 distinct CDR3 sequences, 21% detected once. Sequenced: axillary lymph node tissue. The clonotype comes from a female donor with breast cancer. Some clones in this sample may be carry-over from other donors' samples.

CDR3 sequence reads: CASSPQANEQFF. The CDR3, as DNA: TGTGCCAGCAGCCCTCAGGCGAATGAGCAGTTCTTC. V usage is TRBV7-3 and J usage is TRBJ2-1; D gene unclear. The CDR3 is 12 amino acids. Germline CDR1 is SGHTA and CDR2 is FQGTGA. V was clipped by 5 bases and J by 7 bases, with 9 bases between them.